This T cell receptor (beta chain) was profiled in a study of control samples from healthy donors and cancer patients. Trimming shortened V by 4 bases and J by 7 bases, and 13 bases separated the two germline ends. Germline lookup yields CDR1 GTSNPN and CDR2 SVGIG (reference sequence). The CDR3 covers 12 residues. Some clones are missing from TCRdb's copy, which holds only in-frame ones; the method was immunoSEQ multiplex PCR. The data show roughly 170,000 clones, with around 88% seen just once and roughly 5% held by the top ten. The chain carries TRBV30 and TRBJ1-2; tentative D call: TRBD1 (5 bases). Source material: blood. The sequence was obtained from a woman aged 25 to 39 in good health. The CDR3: CAWTQDTGGYTF. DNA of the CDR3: TGTGCCTGGACGCAGGACACAGGTGGCTACACCTTC.